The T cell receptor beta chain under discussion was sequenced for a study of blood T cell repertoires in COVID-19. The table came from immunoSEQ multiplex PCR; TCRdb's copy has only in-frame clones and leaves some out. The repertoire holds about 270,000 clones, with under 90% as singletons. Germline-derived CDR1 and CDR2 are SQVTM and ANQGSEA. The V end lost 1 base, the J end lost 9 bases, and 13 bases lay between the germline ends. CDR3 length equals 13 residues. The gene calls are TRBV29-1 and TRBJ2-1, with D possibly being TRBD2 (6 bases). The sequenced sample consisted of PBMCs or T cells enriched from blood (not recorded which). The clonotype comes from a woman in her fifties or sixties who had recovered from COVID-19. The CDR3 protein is CSVEGAGRSEQFF. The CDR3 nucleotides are TGCAGCGTTGAAGGGGCCGGGAGAAGTGAGCAGTTCTTC.